These 3 T cell receptor beta chains came from one sample sequenced in a study of blood T cell repertoires in COVID-19. Sequencing used immunoSEQ multiplex PCR; TCRdb keeps in-frame clones, though not all of them. The table shows tens of thousands of clones, with about 80% occurring only once. The sample consisted of peripheral blood. The receptor source for this set is a human donor in a cohort sampled during active COVID-19.

This chain joins TRBV7-9 and TRBJ2-3, with TRBD2 identical over 7 bases. The CDR3 runs 15 residues. The ends lost 3 bases at V and 1 base at J; junction bases unmatched: 4. CDR1 SEHNR and CDR2 FQNEAQ come from the germline V gene (reference sequence). The CDR3 sequence is CASSFGGDGTDTQYF. CDR3 coding DNA: TGTGCCAGCAGCTTTGGGGGGGACGGCACAGATACGCAGTATTTT.

The gene calls are TRBV3-1 (or the pseudogene TRBV3-2) and TRBJ1-2; the D gene is possibly TRBD1 (6 bases). This CDR3 region has 16 residues. Germline CDR1 is LGHDT and CDR2 is YNNKEL (reference sequence). Trimming took off 1 base at V and 5 bases at J, with 17 bases between the two ends. CDR3 nucleotide sequence: TGTGCCAGCAGCCAAGTTGTGGCAGGGGCTAGGTATGGCTACACCTTC. Residues: CASSQVVAGARYGYTF.

The chain carries TRBV2 and TRBJ1-1; 7 nucleotides align to TRBD1. The germline CDR1 and CDR2 sequences are SNHLY and FYNNEI. This CDR3 comprises 14 residues. Trimming removed 7 bases from V and 4 bases from J; junction bases left unmatched: 9. The CDR3 sequence is CASITGAGSTEAFF. The CDR3 region has the DNA TGTGCCAGCATCACAGGGGCAGGTAGCACTGAAGCTTTCTTT.